These 6 T cell receptor beta chains share one sample of origin, sequenced in a study of regulatory T cells in long-lasting Graves disease. Building of the TCR beta libraries involved iRepertoire HTBI primers and Arm-PCR of CDR3 regions. TCRdb ran MiXCR on the multiplex PCR reads and lists one entry per CDR3 protein. The table shows some 430,000 distinct CDR3 sequences, with about 22% occurring only once. Time point in this sample: persistent/refractory GD, antithyroid drugs over 5 years with positive TRAb. With RNA extracted from PBMCs as input, the TCR library was made. This material consisted of peripheral blood mononuclear cells (PBMCs), taken when the disease was refractory, from a patient treated with antithyroid drugs. The receptors here all came from a female donor with Graves disease.

There are a few counts of this clonotype. This rearrangement joins TRBV27 to TRBJ2-2, with 8 bases matching TRBD2. Trimming removed 5 bases from V and 5 bases from J; junction bases left unmatched: 10. Looked up from germline, CDR1 is MNHEY and CDR2 is SMNVEV (reference sequence). This CDR3 is built from 16 residues. CDR3 DNA: TGTGCCAGCAGTCTTACTAGCGGAGGGGGGACCGGGGAGCTGTTTTTT. It encodes CASSLTSGGGTGELFF.

As to this clonotype: This may be a read error: a much more frequent sequence differs by one nucleotide. V and J are TRBV27 and TRBJ2-7; the match to TRBD1 covers 8 bases. V lost 2 bases, J lost 5 bases, and 5 bases stayed unmatched. Germline loops: CDR1 MNHEY, CDR2 SMNVEV (reference sequence). CDR3 length: 14 residues. The CDR3 DNA follows: TGTGCCAGCAGTTTAAGGACAGGGTCCCACGAGCAGTACTTC. Encoded protein: CASSLRTGSHEQYF.

This clonotype was seen more than once but under ten times. This chain joins TRBV19 and TRBJ1-1; 7 bases align to TRBD1. V lost 8 bases to trimming and J lost 2 bases; unmatched junction nucleotides: 8. The CDR3 runs to 14 residues. CDR1 and CDR2 from the germline V gene are LNHDA and SQIVND (reference sequence). The CDR3 protein is CASRPTGVNTEAFF. The CDR3 region has the DNA TGTGCCAGTCGTCCCACAGGGGTCAACACTGAAGCTTTCTTT.

V is TRBV9 and J is TRBJ2-7, with 7 nucleotides matching TRBD2. The V gene end was trimmed by 0 bases and the J gene end by 3 bases; junction bases not matched to a gene: 6. The CDR3 has 15 amino acids. Germline V gives CDR1 SGDLS, CDR2 YYNGEE. CDR3 loop: CASSVEASGYYEQYF. CDR3 sequence (DNA): TGTGCCAGCAGCGTAGAGGCTAGCGGTTACTACGAGCAGTACTTC.

This clonotype was observed many times. The rearrangement uses TRBV6-1 and TRBJ2-7; a possible D gene is TRBD2 (5 bases). This CDR3 spans 13 amino acids. V lost 6 bases and J 2 bases, leaving 11 bases between the germline ends. Germline CDR1 and CDR2: MNHNS and SASEGT. This CDR3 is CASRKGLAYEQYF. The DNA of the CDR3 is TGTGCCAGCAGAAAAGGACTTGCCTACGAGCAGTACTTC.

This clonotype was seen repeatedly, ten times or more. This chain connects TRBV28 to TRBJ1-5; a possible D gene is TRBD1 (6 bases). V lost 2 bases, J lost 2 bases, and 13 bases lay in between. The CDR3 loop spans 16 amino acids. Germline CDR1 MDHEN, CDR2 SYDVKM. CDR3 sequence reads: CASSLPTGMGNQPQHF. The DNA of the CDR3 is TGTGCCAGCAGTTTACCTACAGGGATGGGCAATCAGCCCCAGCATTTT.